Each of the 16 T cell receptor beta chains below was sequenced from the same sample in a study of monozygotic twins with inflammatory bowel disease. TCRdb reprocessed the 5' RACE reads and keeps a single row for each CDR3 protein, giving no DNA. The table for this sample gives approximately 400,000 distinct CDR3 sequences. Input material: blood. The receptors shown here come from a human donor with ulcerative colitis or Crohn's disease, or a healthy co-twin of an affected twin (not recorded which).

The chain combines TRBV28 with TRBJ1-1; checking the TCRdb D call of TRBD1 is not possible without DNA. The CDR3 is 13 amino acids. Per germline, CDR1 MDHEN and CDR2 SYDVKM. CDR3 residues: CATRGGGIAEAFF. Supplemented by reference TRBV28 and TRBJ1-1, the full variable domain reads DVKVTQSSRYLVKRTGEKVFLECVQDMDHENMFWYRQDPGLGLRLIYFSYDVKMKEKGDIPEGYSVSREKKERFSLILESASTNQTSMYLCATRGGGIAEAFFGQGTRLTVV.

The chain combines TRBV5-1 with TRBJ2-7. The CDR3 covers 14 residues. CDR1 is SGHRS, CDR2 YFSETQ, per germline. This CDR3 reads CASSMDRSPYEQYF.

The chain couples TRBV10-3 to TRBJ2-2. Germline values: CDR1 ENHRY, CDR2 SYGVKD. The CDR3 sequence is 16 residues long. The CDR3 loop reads CAISGTGVANTGELFF.

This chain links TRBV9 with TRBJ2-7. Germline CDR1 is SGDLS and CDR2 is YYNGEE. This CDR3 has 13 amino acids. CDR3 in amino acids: CASSVSSDYEQYF.

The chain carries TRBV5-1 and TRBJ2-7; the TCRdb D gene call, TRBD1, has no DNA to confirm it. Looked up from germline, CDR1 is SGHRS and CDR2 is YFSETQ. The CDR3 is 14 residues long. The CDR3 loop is CASSLDRGQGEQYF.

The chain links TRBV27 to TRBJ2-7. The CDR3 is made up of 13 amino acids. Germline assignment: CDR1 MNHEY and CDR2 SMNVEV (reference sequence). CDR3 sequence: CASSLAFAYEQYF.

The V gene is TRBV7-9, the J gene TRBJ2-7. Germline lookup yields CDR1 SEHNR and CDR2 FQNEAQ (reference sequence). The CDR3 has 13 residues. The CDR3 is CASSPQVNYEQYF.

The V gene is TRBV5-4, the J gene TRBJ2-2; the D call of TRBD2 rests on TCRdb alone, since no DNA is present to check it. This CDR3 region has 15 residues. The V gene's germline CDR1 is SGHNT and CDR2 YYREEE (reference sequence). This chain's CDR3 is CASSWGLVGTGELFF.

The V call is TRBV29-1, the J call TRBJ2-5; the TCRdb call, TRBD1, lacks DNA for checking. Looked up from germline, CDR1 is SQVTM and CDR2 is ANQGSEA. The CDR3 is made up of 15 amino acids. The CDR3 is CSGARKGGAQETQYF.

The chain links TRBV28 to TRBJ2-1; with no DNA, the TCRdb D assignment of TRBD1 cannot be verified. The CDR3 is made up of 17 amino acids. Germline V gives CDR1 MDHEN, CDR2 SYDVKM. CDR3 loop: CASRYLLTTGGNNEQFF.

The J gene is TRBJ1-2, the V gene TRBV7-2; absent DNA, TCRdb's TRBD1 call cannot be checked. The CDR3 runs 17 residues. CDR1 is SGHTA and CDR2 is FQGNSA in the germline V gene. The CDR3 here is CASSPSGRGPTGDGYTF.

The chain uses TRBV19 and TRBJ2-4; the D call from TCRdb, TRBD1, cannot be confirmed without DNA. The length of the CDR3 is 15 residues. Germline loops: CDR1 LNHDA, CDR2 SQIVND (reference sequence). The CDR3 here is CASSKVTVNLNIQYF.

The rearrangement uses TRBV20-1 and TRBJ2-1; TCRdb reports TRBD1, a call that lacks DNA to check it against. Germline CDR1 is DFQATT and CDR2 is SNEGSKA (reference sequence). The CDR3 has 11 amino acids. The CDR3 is CSARGVGEQFF.

This CDR3 reads CASSESGGKGVTQYF. This chain links TRBV5-1 with TRBJ2-3; without DNA, the TCRdb call of TRBD2 cannot be checked. The CDR3 is 15 amino acids. The germline CDR1 and CDR2 sequences are SGHRS and YFSETQ.

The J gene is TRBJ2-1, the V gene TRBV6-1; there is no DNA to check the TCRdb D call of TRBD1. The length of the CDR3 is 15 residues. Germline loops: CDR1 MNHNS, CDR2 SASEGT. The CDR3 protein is CASRPQGGVFNEQFF.

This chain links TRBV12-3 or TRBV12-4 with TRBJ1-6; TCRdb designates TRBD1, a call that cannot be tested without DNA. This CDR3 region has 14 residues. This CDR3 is CASSGTVDNSPLHF.